Sequencing of this T cell receptor (beta chain) was carried out in a study of cytomegalovirus exposure and HLA in healthy donors. J lost 6 bases, V lost 0 bases, and 7 bases had no gene match. This CDR3 spans 15 amino acids. Germline V gene sequence: CDR1 LGHNA, CDR2 YNFKEQ. 13 Jbeta primers and 60 Vbeta primers were used for the PCR. Data came from immunoSEQ multiplex PCR; TCRdb stores just in-frame clones and leaves some out. Altogether under 200,000 clones are present, under 85% being singletons, with the ten largest covering about 5.4%. V gene TRBV4-2 combines with J gene TRBJ2-7, with 8 nucleotides matching TRBD2. Sample: PBMCs. This TCR derives from a woman aged 18-29 years in good health and CMV-seropositive. The CDR3 coding sequence is TGTGCCAGCAGCCAAGAAAGCGGGGGATCGGCCGAGCAGTACTTC. Translated, it gives CASSQESGGSAEQYF.